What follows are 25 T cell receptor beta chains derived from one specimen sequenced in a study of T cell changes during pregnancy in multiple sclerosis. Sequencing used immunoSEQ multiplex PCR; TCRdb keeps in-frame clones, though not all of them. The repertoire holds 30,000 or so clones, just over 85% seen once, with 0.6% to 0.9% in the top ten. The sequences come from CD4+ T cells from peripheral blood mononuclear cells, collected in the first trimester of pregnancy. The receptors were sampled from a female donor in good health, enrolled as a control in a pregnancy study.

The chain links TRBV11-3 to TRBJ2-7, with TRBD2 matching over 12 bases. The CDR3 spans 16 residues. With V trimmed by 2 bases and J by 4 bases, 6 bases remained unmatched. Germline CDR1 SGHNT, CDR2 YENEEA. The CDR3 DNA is TGTGCCAGCAGCTTACTCGGGACTAGCGGGTCTTACGAGCAGTACTTC. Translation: CASSLLGTSGSYEQYF.

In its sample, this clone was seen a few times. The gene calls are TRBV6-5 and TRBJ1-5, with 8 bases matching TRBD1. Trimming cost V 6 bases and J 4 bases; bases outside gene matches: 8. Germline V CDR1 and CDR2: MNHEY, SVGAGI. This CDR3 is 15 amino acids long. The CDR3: CASRFRQGWNQPQHF. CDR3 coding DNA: TGTGCCAGCAGGTTTAGACAGGGGTGGAATCAGCCCCAGCATTTT.

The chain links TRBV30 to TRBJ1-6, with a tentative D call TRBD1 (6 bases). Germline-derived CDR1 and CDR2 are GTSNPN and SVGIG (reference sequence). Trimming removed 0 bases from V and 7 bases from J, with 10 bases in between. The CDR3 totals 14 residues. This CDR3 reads CAWSVGQGNSPLHF. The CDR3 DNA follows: TGTGCCTGGAGTGTAGGTCAGGGGAATTCACCCCTCCACTTT.

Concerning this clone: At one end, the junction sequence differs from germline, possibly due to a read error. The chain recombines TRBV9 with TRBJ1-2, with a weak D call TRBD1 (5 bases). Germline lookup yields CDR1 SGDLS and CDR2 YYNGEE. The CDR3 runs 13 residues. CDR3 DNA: TGTGCCAGCAGCGCCGGGTGGGACTACGGCTACACCTTC. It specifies CASSAGWDYGYTF.

This chain's CDR3 is CASSTISDEQYF. The DNA for the CDR3 is TGTGCCAGCAGCACCATTAGCGACGAGCAGTACTTC. The chain carries TRBV5-4 and TRBJ2-7, with D perhaps matching TRBD2 (5 bases). The CDR3 runs 12 residues. Germline CDR1 is SGHNT and CDR2 is YYREEE (reference sequence). With 4 bases removed from V and 5 bases from J, the gap between germline ends came to 10 bases.

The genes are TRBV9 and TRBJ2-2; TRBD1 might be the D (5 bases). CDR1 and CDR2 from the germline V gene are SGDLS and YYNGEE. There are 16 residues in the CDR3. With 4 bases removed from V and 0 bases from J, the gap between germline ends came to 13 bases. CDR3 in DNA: TGTGCCAGCAGCCTTGACAGCGCAGCGAACACCGGGGAGCTGTTTTTT. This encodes CASSLDSAANTGELFF. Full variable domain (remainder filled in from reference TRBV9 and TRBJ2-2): DSGVTQTPKHLITATGQRVTLRCSPRSGDLSVYWYQQSLDQGLQFLIQYYNGEERAKGNILERFSAQQFPDLHSELNLSSLELGDSALYFCASSLDSAANTGELFFGEGSRLTVL.

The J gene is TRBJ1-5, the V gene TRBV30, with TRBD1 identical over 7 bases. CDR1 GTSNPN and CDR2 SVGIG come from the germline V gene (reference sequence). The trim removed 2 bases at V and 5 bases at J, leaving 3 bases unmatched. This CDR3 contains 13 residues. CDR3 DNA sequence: TGTGCCTGGAGTAGGGGGCGCGATCAGCCCCAGCATTTT. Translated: CAWSRGRDQPQHF.

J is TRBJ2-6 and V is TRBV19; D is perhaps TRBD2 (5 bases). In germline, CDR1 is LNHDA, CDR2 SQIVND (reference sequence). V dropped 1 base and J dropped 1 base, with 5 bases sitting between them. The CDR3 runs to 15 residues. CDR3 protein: CASSIAGSGANVLTF. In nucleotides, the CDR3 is TGTGCCAGTAGTATAGCGGGGTCTGGGGCCAACGTCCTGACTTTC.

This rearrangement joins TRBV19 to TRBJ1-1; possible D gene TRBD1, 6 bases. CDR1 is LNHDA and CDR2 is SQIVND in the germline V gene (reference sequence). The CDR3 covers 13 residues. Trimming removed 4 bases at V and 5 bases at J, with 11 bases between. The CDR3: CASSTFDRTEAFF. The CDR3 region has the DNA TGTGCCAGTAGTACCTTCGACAGGACTGAAGCTTTCTTT.

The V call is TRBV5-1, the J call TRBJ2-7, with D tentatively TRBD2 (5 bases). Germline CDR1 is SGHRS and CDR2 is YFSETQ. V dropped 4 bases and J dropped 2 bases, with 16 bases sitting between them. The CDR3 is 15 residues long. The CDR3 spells CASSPLGEGPYEQYF. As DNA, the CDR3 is TGCGCCAGCAGCCCCCTTGGAGAGGGTCCCTACGAGCAGTACTTC.

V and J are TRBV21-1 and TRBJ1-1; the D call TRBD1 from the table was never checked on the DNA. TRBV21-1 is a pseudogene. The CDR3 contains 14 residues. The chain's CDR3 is CASTSGQGITEAFF. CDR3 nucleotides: TGTGCCAGCACCTCCGGACAGGGGATAACTGAAGCTTTCTTT.

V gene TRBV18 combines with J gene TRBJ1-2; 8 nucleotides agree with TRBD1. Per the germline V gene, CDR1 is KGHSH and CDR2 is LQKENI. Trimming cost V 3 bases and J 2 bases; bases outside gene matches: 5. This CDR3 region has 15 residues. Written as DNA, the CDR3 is TGTGCCAGCTCACCGTCGGGACAGGAAAACTATGGCTACACCTTC. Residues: CASSPSGQENYGYTF.

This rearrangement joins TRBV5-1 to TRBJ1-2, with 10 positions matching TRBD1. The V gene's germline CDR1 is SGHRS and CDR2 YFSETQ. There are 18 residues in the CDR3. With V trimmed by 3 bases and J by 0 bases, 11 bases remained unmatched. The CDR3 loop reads CASSSTGTGAPANYGYTF. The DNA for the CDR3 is TGCGCCAGCAGCTCGACCGGGACAGGGGCGCCCGCTAACTATGGCTACACCTTC.

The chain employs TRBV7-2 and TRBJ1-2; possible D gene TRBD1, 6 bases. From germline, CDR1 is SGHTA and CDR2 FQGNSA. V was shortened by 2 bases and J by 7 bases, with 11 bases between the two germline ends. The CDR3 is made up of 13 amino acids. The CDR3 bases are TGTGCCAGCAGCTTACAGGGGCAGGGTGGCTACACCTTC. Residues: CASSLQGQGGYTF.

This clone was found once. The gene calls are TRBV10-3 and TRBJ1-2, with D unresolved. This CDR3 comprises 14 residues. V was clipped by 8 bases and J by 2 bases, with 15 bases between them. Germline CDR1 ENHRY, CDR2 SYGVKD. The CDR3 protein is CAILPGRQNYGYTF. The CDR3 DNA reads TGTGCCATCCTACCCGGCAGACAAAACTATGGCTACACCTTC.

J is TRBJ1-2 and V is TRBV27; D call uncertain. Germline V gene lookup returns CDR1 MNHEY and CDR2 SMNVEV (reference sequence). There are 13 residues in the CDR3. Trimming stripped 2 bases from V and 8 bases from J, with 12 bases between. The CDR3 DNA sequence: TGTGCCAGCAGTTTAATGTATGGAGGAGGCTACACCTTC. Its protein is CASSLMYGGGYTF.

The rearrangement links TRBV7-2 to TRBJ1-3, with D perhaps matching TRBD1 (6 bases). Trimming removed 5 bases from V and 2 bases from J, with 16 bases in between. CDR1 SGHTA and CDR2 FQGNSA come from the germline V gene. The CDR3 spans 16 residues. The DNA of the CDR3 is TGTGCCAGCAGCATACAGACAGGTTTGGCTGGAAACACCATATATTTT. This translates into CASSIQTGLAGNTIYF.

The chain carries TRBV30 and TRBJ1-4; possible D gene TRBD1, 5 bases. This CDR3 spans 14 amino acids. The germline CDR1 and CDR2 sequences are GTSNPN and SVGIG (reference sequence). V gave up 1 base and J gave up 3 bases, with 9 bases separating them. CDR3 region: CAWSAGGPNEKLFF. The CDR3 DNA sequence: TGTGCCTGGAGTGCCGGGGGACCTAATGAAAAACTGTTTTTT.

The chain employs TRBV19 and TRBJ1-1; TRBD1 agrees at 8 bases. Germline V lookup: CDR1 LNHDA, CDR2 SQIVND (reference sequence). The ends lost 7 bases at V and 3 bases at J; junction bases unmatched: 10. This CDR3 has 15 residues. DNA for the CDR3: TGTGCCAGTATCCGAACCCAGGGGGCGCACACTGAAGCTTTCTTT. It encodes CASIRTQGAHTEAFF.

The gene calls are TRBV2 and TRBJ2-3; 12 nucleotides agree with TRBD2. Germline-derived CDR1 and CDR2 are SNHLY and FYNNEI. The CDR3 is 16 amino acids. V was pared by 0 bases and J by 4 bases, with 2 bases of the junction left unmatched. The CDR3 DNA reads TGTGCCAGCAGTGAAGCGACTAGCGGGGGCCCAGATACGCAGTATTTT. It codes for CASSEATSGGPDTQYF.

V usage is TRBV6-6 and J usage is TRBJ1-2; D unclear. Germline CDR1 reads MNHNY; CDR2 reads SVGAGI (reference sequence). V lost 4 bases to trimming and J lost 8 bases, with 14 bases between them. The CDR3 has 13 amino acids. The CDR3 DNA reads TGTGCCAGCAGTTTAGTCCATTTGAAGGGCTACACCTTC. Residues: CASSLVHLKGYTF.

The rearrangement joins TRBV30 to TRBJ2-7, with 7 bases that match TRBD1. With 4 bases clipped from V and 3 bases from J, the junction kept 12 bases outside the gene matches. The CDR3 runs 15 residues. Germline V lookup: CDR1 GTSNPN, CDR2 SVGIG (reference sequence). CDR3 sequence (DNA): TGTGCCTGGATGAGACAGGGAAACGGTGACTACGAGCAGTACTTC. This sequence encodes CAWMRQGNGDYEQYF.

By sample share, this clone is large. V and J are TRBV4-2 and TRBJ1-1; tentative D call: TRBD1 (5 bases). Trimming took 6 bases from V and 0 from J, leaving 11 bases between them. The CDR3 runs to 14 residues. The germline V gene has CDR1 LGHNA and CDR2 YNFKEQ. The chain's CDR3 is CASRRTRLNTEAFF. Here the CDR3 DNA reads TGTGCCAGCAGAAGGACAAGACTGAACACTGAAGCTTTCTTT.

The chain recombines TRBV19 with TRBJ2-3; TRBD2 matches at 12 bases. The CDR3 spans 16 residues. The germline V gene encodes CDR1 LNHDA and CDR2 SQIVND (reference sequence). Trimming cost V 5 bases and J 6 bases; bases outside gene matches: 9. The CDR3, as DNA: TGTGCCAGTAGTCGCCCTAGCGGGGGGGAGTCGGATACGCAGTATTTT. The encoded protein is CASSRPSGGESDTQYF.

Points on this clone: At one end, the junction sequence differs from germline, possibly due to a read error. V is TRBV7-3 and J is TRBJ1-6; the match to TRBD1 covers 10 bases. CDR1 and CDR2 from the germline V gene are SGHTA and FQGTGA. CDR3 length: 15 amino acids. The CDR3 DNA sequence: TGTGCCAGCAGTTTAACAGGGACAGGGGCTTCACCCCTCCACTTT. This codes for CASSLTGTGASPLHF.